The 15 T cell receptor beta chains below come from one sample, sequenced in a study of blood T cell repertoires in COVID-19. Sequencing used immunoSEQ multiplex PCR; TCRdb keeps in-frame clones, though not all of them. The sample has 350,000 to 450,000 clones, roughly 90% seen once; the top ten hold roughly 1.2%. The material sequenced was peripheral blood. The receptors stem from a man aged 35 to 55 with acute or convalescent COVID-19.

The J gene is TRBJ1-1, the V gene TRBV5-1, with 9 bases identical to TRBD1. This CDR3 comprises 14 residues. V shed 7 bases and J 4 bases; nucleotides not matched to a gene: 8. The germline CDR1 and CDR2 sequences are SGHRS and YFSETQ. This CDR3 reads CASAGGQGGTEAFF. DNA for the CDR3: TGCGCCAGCGCAGGGGGACAGGGCGGCACTGAAGCTTTCTTT.

This chain links TRBV12-3 or TRBV12-4 with TRBJ1-1; D remains ambiguous. Deletions cut 7 bases from V and 5 bases from J, with 14 bases between. The CDR3 has 13 residues. CDR3 sequence: CASIKARRTEAFF. In DNA form, the CDR3 reads TGTGCCAGCATAAAGGCCAGGCGAACTGAAGCTTTCTTT.

Worth noting for this clone: Other DNA sequences in the sample encode the same CDR3. This chain links TRBV30 with TRBJ2-3; no clear D. V dropped 2 bases and J dropped 6 bases, with 9 bases sitting between them. The V gene's germline CDR1 is GTSNPN and CDR2 SVGIG (reference sequence). There are 12 residues in the CDR3. The chain's CDR3 is CAWSSTGDTQYF. The CDR3 nucleotides read TGTGCCTGGAGTTCGACCGGGGATACGCAGTATTTT.

The chain joins TRBV7-2 to TRBJ2-2; TRBD1 aligns across 7 bases. Losses at the gene ends were 5 bases for V and 0 bases for J; bases not matched to a gene: 3. Germline CDR1 and CDR2: SGHTA and FQGNSA. The CDR3 loop spans 15 amino acids. DNA of the CDR3: TGTGCCAGCAGCGCGCAGGGGGCGAACACCGGGGAGCTGTTTTTT. It is translated as CASSAQGANTGELFF.

This rearrangement joins TRBV15 to TRBJ2-7; D gene unclear. Germline CDR1 is LNHNV and CDR2 is YYDKDF (reference sequence). This CDR3 region has 14 residues. With 5 bases removed from V and 6 bases from J, the gap between germline ends came to 17 bases. The CDR3 DNA follows: TGTGCCACCAGCCCGCGTAGAGAGGTGGTCGAGCAGTACTTC. It specifies CATSPRREVVEQYF.

Comments on this clone: This specimen includes other DNA sequences encoding the same CDR3. The chain carries TRBV7-2 and TRBJ2-7, with D possibly TRBD2 on 6 matching bases. Trimming took off 5 bases at V and 1 base at J, with 15 bases between the two ends. The CDR3 covers 15 residues. Germline V CDR1 and CDR2: SGHTA, FQGNSA. In DNA, the CDR3 is TGTGCCAGCAGCCCGCGGGCGGGGAGGTCCTACGAGCAGTACTTC. It is translated as CASSPRAGRSYEQYF.

This clone has a handful of counts. This chain uses TRBV28 with TRBJ2-3; 9 bases agree with TRBD1. After removal of 5 bases from V and 3 bases from J, the junction contained 15 bases not matched to a gene. The CDR3 runs 18 residues. The germline V gene encodes CDR1 MDHEN and CDR2 SYDVKM. DNA of the CDR3: TGTGCCAGCAGTGGACAGGGGTCGCGGGGTCGGTCTACAGATACGCAGTATTTT. Its translation: CASSGQGSRGRSTDTQYF.

The chain uses TRBV11-3 and TRBJ2-7; tentatively, D is TRBD2 (6 bases). The CDR3 covers 13 residues. The ends were cut back, 5 bases at V and 6 bases at J, with 14 bases in the middle. Germline V gene data show CDR1 as SGHNT and CDR2 as YENEEA. The CDR3 coding sequence is TGTGCCAGCAGCGAGACTAGAATTGGCGAGCAGTACTTC. Protein: CASSETRIGEQYF.

This clone showed up just a few times. The rearrangement links TRBV19 to TRBJ2-7; 7 nucleotides agree with TRBD1. The CDR3 consists of 16 residues. Germline CDR1 and CDR2: LNHDA and SQIVND (reference sequence). The trim removed 0 bases at V and 3 bases at J, leaving 8 bases unmatched. The CDR3 DNA sequence: TGTGCCAGTAGTATAGACTGGGACAGTCGGCGCTACGAGCAGTACTTC. Protein sequence: CASSIDWDSRRYEQYF.

V is TRBV7-8 and J is TRBJ2-1, with TRBD1 identical over 7 bases. Germline loops: CDR1 SGHVS, CDR2 FQNEAQ. V shed 3 bases and J 6 bases; nucleotides not matched to a gene: 2. The CDR3 contains 13 residues. Here the CDR3 reads CASSLGTANEQFF. Written as DNA, the CDR3 is TGTGCCAGCAGCTTGGGGACAGCCAATGAGCAGTTCTTC.

This clone has only a few counts. V gene TRBV11-3 combines with J gene TRBJ2-2, with D perhaps TRBD2 (6 bases). V was shortened by 3 bases and J by 7 bases, with 6 bases between the two germline ends. Germline CDR1 reads SGHNT; CDR2 reads YENEEA. The CDR3 is 12 amino acids. The CDR3 region has the DNA TGTGCCAGCAGCTTGCGGGGCGGGGAGCTGTTTTTT. Translation gives CASSLRGGELFF. The full variable domain, completed using reference TRBV11-3 and TRBJ2-2, is EAGVVQSPRYKIIEKKQPVAFWCNPISGHNTLYWYLQNLGQGPELLIRYENEEAVDDSQLPKDRFSAERLKGVDSTLKIQPAELGDSAVYLCASSLRGGELFFGEGSRLTVL.

The chain employs TRBV28 and TRBJ2-1, with TRBD2 matching 8 bases. Germline CDR1 is MDHEN and CDR2 is SYDVKM. V lost 2 bases and J lost 3; bases outside the gene matches: 12. There are 18 residues in the CDR3. The CDR3: CASSLAGISGNGYNEQFF. The CDR3 DNA reads TGTGCCAGCAGTTTAGCCGGTATTAGCGGGAATGGCTACAATGAGCAGTTCTTC.

This chain connects TRBV7-9 to TRBJ1-6; 8 bases fit TRBD1. The CDR3 has 15 residues. The trim removed 3 bases at V and 6 bases at J, leaving 4 bases unmatched. Germline values: CDR1 SEHNR, CDR2 FQNEAQ (reference sequence). CDR3 region: CASSFGQGSNSPLHF. The CDR3, as DNA: TGTGCCAGCAGCTTTGGACAGGGCTCTAATTCACCCCTCCACTTT. Full variable domain (rest looked up from reference TRBV7-9 and TRBJ1-6): DTGVSQNPRHKITKRGQNVTFRCDPISEHNRLYWYRQTLGQGPEFLTYFQNEAQLEKSRLLSDRFSAERPKGSFSTLEIQRTEQGDSAMYLCASSFGQGSNSPLHFGNGTRLTVT.

The CDR3 loop reads CASSEEALSETQYF. In nucleotides, the CDR3 is TGTGCCAGCAGTGAAGAGGCGCTTAGCGAGACCCAGTACTTC. This sequence joins TRBV2 and TRBJ2-5; D remains unclear. Germline V gene sequence: CDR1 SNHLY, CDR2 FYNNEI. V gave up 1 base and J gave up 5 bases, with 11 bases separating them. This CDR3 region has 14 residues.

The rearrangement links TRBV5-1 to TRBJ2-2; TRBD1 matches 9 bases. Germline assignment: CDR1 SGHRS and CDR2 YFSETQ. The CDR3 extends over 15 amino acids. V was clipped by 3 bases and J by 5 bases; unmatched bases: 5. CDR3 coding DNA: TGCGCCAGCAGCTGGGGACAGGGTAGTACCGGGGAGCTGTTTTTT. This sequence encodes CASSWGQGSTGELFF.